Detailed here is one T cell receptor beta chain. Its antigen is currently unknown. Newly diagnosed hyperthyroidism, duration under 2 months, in patients aged 18 to 65. Those patients with uncontrolled infection, other autoimmune disease, pregnancy or lactation were excluded. This specimen belongs to a study of T cells in Graves' hyperthyroidism and ophthalmopathy. Researchers amplified the TCR beta CDR3 regions from RNA transcripts. TCR CDR3 regions were first amplified by RT-PCR with HTBI primers. TCRdb used MiXCR to reprocess the multiplex PCR reads, holding one entry per CDR3 protein. The table includes 400,000 to 600,000 distinct CDR3 sequences, less than 25% detected once. The CDR3 runs 16 residues. CDR1 and CDR2 (germline): KGHDR, SFDVKD. V lost 5 bases and J 0 bases, leaving 12 bases between the germline ends. Study-level findings and limits: Researchers found most expanded thyroid clonotypes above 0.001 in blood as well. Classification by a 13 V-J model distinguished ophthalmopathy from stable hyperthyroidism.

The sample comprised blood. This receptor was obtained from a man younger than 35 with Graves' hyperthyroidism. The rearrangement uses TRBV24-1 and TRBJ2-2; D unclear. The CDR3 DNA sequence: TGTGCCACCAGTGCCCAAGGGCTTTCGAACACCGGGGAGCTGTTTTTT. The encoded protein is CATSAQGLSNTGELFF.